Listed below are T cell receptor beta chains from one sample, sequenced in a study of response to subunit inactivated influenza vaccine. One entry per CDR3 protein results from TCRdb running MiXCR on the RT-PCR reads. Seen here are 600,000 to 850,000 distinct CDR3 sequences, 12% to 15% observed once, and the top ten hold approximately 7.6%. The sequences come from PBMCs from blood, collected approximately 15 days before vaccination. The source of these receptors is a man aged 50-59 years who received an inactivated influenza vaccine. Both conserved end residues are part of each CDR3. A D gene is named only where the DNA matches it firmly. Expanded clones are given a class, and other clones once, few, many or no size at all.

CATSDPLLSTSGSMDTQYF	TGTGCCACCAGTGATCCCTTACTCTCTACTAGCGGGAGCATGGATACGCAGTATTTT	TRBD2	TRBV24-1	TRBJ2-3	few
CSAGRPGQPQHF	TGCAGTGCTGGCCGTCCCGGCCAGCCCCAGCATTTT	-	TRBV20-1	TRBJ1-5	-
CSARDTGASNSPLHF	TGCAGTGCTAGAGACACCGGGGCTTCGAATTCACCCCTCCACTTT	-	TRBV20-1	TRBJ1-6	-
CSAPTGPLEETQYF	TGCAGCGCCCCTACGGGGCCCCTGGAAGAGACCCAGTACTTC	-	TRBV29-1	TRBJ2-5	few
CASSLRPGGDGYTF	TGTGCCAGCAGCTTACGCCCGGGCGGGGACGGCTACACCTTC	-	TRBV6-5	TRBJ1-2	few
CASSWGGRDYEQFF	TGTGCCAGCAGCTGGGGAGGGAGGGACTATGAGCAGTTCTTC	TRBD2	TRBV12-3/TRBV12-4	TRBJ2-1	few
CASSQDRFGELSFNEQFF	TGTGCCAGCAGCCAAGATAGGTTCGGGGAACTCAGTTTCAATGAGCAGTTCTTC	-	TRBV4-2	TRBJ2-1	-
CASSLGLAGAETQYF	TGCGCCAGCAGCTTGGGGCTAGCGGGAGCAGAGACCCAGTACTTC	TRBD2	TRBV5-1	TRBJ2-5	many
CASRQSGPSYNEQFF	TGTGCCAGCAGACAAAGCGGACCCTCCTACAATGAGCAGTTCTTC	-	TRBV12-3/TRBV12-4	TRBJ2-1	-
CAISASGVYEQYF	TGTGCCATCAGTGCTAGCGGGGTCTACGAGCAGTACTTC	TRBD2	TRBV10-3	TRBJ2-7	-
CASSWRSNTEAFF	TGTGCCAGCAGTTGGAGGTCCAACACTGAAGCTTTCTTT	-	TRBV7-8	TRBJ1-1	-
CASSQDTETQYF	TGTGCCAGCAGCCAAGATACAGAGACCCAGTACTTC	-	TRBV14	TRBJ2-5	many
CASSLGHKRNYEQYF	TGTGCCAGCAGCTTAGGGCATAAAAGAAACTACGAGCAGTACTTC	-	TRBV7-9	TRBJ2-7	many
CASSLGSGRVNTEAFF	TGTGCCAGCAGCTTAGGCTCAGGGAGGGTGAACACTGAAGCTTTCTTT	-	TRBV7-2	TRBJ1-1	-
CASSQVTNEQFF	TGTGCCAGCAGCCAAGTGACGAATGAGCAGTTCTTC	-	TRBV3-1	TRBJ2-1	few
CASSVDSGEQYF	TGTGCCAGCAGCGTGGACAGCGGAGAGCAGTACTTC	-	TRBV2	TRBJ2-7	-
CASSQDSPSGEQFF	TGTGCCAGCAGCCAAGATTCCCCTTCCGGTGAGCAGTTCTTC	-	TRBV3-1	TRBJ2-1	few
CASSQGSGGRREYYEQYF	TGTGCCAGCAGCCAAGGTTCAGGGGGCCGTCGAGAATACTACGAGCAGTACTTC	TRBD1	TRBV3-1	TRBJ2-7	-
CASSWSQTHTGELFF	TGCGCCAGCAGCTGGAGCCAGACACACACCGGGGAGCTGTTTTTT	-	TRBV5-1	TRBJ2-2	many
CASSIQGQPFSAGANVLTF	TGTGCCAGCAGCATACAGGGACAGCCTTTCTCGGCTGGGGCCAACGTCCTGACTTTC	TRBD1	TRBV11-1	TRBJ2-6	-
CASVRTSGSLDTQYF	TGCGCCAGCGTCCGGACTAGCGGGAGCTTAGATACGCAGTATTTT	TRBD2	TRBV5-1	TRBJ2-3	-
CSATRDRGSEAFF	TGCAGTGCCACACGGGACAGGGGCTCTGAAGCTTTCTTT	TRBD1	TRBV20-1	TRBJ1-1	-
CASSPSFFRYTF	TGTGCCAGCAGCCCCAGTTTCTTTCGCTACACCTTC	-	TRBV7-2	TRBJ1-2	few